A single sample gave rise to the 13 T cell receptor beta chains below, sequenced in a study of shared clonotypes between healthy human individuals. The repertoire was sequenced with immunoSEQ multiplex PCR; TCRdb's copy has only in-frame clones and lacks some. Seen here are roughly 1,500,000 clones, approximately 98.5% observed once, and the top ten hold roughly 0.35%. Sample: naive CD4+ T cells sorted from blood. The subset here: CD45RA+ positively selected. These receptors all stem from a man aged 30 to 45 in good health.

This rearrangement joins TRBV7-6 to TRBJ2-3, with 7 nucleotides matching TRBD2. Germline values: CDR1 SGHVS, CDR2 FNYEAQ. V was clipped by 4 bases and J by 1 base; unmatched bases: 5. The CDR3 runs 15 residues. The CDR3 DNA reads TGTGCCAGCAGCTCCGGGAGGTGGGGCACAGATACGCAGTATTTT. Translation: CASSSGRWGTDTQYF.

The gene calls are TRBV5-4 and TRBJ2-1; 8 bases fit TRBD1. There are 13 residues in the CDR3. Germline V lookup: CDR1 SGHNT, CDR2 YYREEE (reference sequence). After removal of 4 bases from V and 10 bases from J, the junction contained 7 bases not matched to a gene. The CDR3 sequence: CASSRTGGTEQFF. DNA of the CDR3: TGTGCCAGCAGCCGCACAGGGGGTACGGAGCAGTTCTTC.

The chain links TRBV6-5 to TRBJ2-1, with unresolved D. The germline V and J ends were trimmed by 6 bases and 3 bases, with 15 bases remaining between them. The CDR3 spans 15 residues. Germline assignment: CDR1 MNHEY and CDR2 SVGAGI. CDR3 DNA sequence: TGTGCCAGCAGAAGACCCCCGCCTTTCTACAATGAGCAGTTCTTC. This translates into CASRRPPPFYNEQFF.

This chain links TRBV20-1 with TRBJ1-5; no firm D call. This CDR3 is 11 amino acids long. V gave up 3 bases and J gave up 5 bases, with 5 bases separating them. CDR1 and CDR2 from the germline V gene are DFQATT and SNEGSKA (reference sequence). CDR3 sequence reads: CSARKDQPQHF. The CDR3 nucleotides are TGCAGTGCTAGGAAGGATCAGCCCCAGCATTTT.

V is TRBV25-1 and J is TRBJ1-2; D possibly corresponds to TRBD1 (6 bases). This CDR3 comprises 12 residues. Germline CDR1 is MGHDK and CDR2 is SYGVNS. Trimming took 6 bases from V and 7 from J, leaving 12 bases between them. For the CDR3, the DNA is TGTGCCAGCAGCAAGGGGGTGGGTGGCTACACCTTC. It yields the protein CASSKGVGGYTF.

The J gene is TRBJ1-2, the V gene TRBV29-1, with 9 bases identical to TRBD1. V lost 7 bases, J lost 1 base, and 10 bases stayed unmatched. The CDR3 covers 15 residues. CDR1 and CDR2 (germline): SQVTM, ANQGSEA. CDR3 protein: CSADQQGAVNYGYTF. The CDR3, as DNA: TGCAGCGCTGACCAACAGGGGGCTGTTAACTATGGCTACACCTTC.

CDR3 DNA sequence: TGTGCCACACAGGGGGCTTTAGGGGACAATGAGCAGTTCTTC. As protein: CATQGALGDNEQFF. The chain couples TRBV28 to TRBJ2-1; 9 bases align to TRBD1. This CDR3 has 14 amino acids. V gave up 10 bases and J gave up 5 bases; unmatched junction bases: 9. The germline CDR1 and CDR2 sequences are MDHEN and SYDVKM.

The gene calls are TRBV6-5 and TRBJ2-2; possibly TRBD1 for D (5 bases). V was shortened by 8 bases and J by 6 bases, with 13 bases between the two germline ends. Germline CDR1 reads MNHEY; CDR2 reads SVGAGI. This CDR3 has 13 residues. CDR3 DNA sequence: TGTGCCAGCCGGACATGGACACCCGGGGAGCTGTTTTTT. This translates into CASRTWTPGELFF.

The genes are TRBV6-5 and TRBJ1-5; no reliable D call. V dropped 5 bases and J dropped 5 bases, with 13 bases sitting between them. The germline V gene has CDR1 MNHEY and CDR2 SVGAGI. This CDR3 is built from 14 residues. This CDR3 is CASSPGLLDQPQHF. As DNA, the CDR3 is TGTGCCAGCAGTCCCGGGCTACTCGATCAGCCCCAGCATTTT.

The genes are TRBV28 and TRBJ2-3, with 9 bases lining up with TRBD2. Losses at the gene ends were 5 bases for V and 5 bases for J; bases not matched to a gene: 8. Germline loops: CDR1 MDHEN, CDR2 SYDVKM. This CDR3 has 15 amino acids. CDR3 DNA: TGTGCCAGCAGTGAGGCTAGCGGGAATCTAGATACGCAGTATTTT. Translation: CASSEASGNLDTQYF.

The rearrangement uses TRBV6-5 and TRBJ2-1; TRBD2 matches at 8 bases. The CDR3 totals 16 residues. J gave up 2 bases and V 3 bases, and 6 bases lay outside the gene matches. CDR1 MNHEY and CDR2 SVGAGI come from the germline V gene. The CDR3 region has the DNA TGTGCCAGCAGTTATTTCGCGCGGGGGGCCTACAATGAGCAGTTCTTC. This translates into CASSYFARGAYNEQFF.

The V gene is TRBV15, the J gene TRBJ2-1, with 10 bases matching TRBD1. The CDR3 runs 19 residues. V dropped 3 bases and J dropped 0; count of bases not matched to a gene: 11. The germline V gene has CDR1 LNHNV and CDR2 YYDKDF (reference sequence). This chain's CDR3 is CATSSPGQGLPSSYNEQFF. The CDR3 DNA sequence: TGTGCCACCAGCAGCCCGGGACAGGGGCTCCCTAGCTCCTACAATGAGCAGTTCTTC.

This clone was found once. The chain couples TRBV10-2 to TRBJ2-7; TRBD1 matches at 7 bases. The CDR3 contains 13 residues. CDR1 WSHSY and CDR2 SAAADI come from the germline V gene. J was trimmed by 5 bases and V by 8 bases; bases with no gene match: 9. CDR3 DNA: TGCGCCAGCGGGCGTAGGGGGCTCCACGAGCAGTACTTC. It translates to CASGRRGLHEQYF.